Below are 12 T cell receptor beta chains sequenced from a single sample in a study of T-cell memory formation after mild COVID-19. TCRdb reprocessed the 5' RACE reads with MiXCR, giving one entry per CDR3 protein. Seen here are more than 80,000 distinct CDR3 sequences, over 15% observed once, and the top ten hold roughly 27%. The sample consisted of PBMCs or a T cell subset sorted from them (not recorded which). These receptors were collected from an adult woman who had mild COVID-19 (a few samples of this study predate the infection). Cell type and time point are not known.

This rearrangement joins TRBV7-9 to TRBJ2-5; TRBD1 matches 8 bases. Germline values: CDR1 SEHNR, CDR2 FQNEAQ (reference sequence). The trim removed 4 bases at V and 1 base at J, leaving 5 bases unmatched. This CDR3 has 15 amino acids. As DNA, the CDR3 is TGTGCCAGCAGCTATAGACAGGGGACCCAAGAGACCCAGTACTTC. As protein: CASSYRQGTQETQYF. The whole variable domain, filled in from reference TRBV7-9 and TRBJ2-5, reads DTGVSQNPRHKITKRGQNVTFRCDPISEHNRLYWYRQTLGQGPEFLTYFQNEAQLEKSRLLSDRFSAERPKGSFSTLEIQRTEQGDSAMYLCASSYRQGTQETQYFGPGTRLLVL.

The genes are TRBV20-1 and TRBJ1-2; no clear D. From germline, CDR1 is DFQATT and CDR2 SNEGSKA (reference sequence). Trimming left V 7 bases short and J 4 bases short, with 16 bases between. This CDR3 is built from 13 residues. Here the CDR3 reads CSVQEGSSYGYTF. In nucleotides, the CDR3 is TGCAGTGTTCAAGAAGGGAGTAGCTATGGCTACACCTTC.

The gene calls are TRBV29-1 and TRBJ2-7, with 8 bases aligning to TRBD1. The CDR3 is 13 amino acids. Germline V CDR1 and CDR2: SQVTM, ANQGSEA. Trimming cost V 4 bases and J 2 bases; bases outside gene matches: 4. This CDR3 is CSVVGQVTYEQYF. CDR3 bases: TGCAGCGTTGTGGGACAGGTAACCTACGAGCAGTACTTC.

CDR3 nucleotides: TGCGCCAGCAGCCAAGAGAGGGGCGCTATGAACACTGAAGCTTTCTTT. It translates to CASSQERGAMNTEAFF. The J gene is TRBJ1-1, the V gene TRBV4-1; TRBD1 is a possible D gene (5 bases). Germline values: CDR1 MGHRA, CDR2 YSYEKL. V lost 0 bases to trimming and J lost 0 bases, with 11 bases between them. This CDR3 comprises 16 residues.

Written as DNA, the CDR3 is TGTGCCAGCAGTACGGGACTTCGCTCCTACGAGCAGTACTTC. Translation gives CASSTGLRSYEQYF. The rearrangement links TRBV12-3 or TRBV12-4 to TRBJ2-7, with D perhaps TRBD2 (6 bases). The V end was cut by 5 bases, the J end by 0 bases, with 11 bases between. The CDR3 has 14 amino acids.

This clonotype was recorded a few times. The chain has TRBV25-1 and TRBJ1-1; D call uncertain. V was shortened by 3 bases and J by 6 bases, with 11 bases between the two germline ends. The germline V gene has CDR1 MGHDK and CDR2 SYGVNS. The CDR3 runs 13 residues. CDR3 amino acids: CASSEYAGPEAFF. CDR3 sequence (DNA): TGTGCCAGCAGTGAGTACGCTGGCCCTGAAGCTTTCTTT.

A single count supports this clonotype. The rearrangement uses TRBV13 and TRBJ1-3; D unclear. V was clipped by 6 bases and J by 1 base, with 16 bases between them. The CDR3 sequence is 16 residues long. Looked up from germline, CDR1 is PRHDT and CDR2 is FYEKMQ (reference sequence). The CDR3 DNA reads as TGTGCCAGCAGTTTTCCCGGGGAGGTATCTGGAAACACCATATATTTT. Translating gives CASSFPGEVSGNTIYF.

Concerning this clonotype: At one end the junction does not follow the germline gene, possibly because of a read error. This chain joins TRBV9 and TRBJ2-1; either TRBD1 or TRBD2 may supply D (5 bases each). Germline V CDR1 and CDR2: SGDLS, YYNGEE. The CDR3 length is 12 residues. In nucleotides, the CDR3 is TGTGCCTGCAGCTCCGGGGCGGGTGAGCAGTTCTTC. It translates to CACSSGAGEQFF.

The sample holds a few counts of this clonotype. The chain combines TRBV19 with TRBJ1-1, with TRBD1 matching 8 bases. Germline CDR1 is LNHDA and CDR2 is SQIVND (reference sequence). V dropped 6 bases and J dropped 0; count of bases not matched to a gene: 12. This CDR3 is 17 amino acids long. The CDR3 DNA reads TGTGCCAGTAGGCCAGGGGGCCGGTCCCTGATGAACACTGAAGCTTTCTTT. It encodes CASRPGGRSLMNTEAFF.

This chain links TRBV11-2 with TRBJ2-5; no clear D. V was trimmed by 4 bases and J by 5 bases, leaving 5 bases between them. Germline CDR1 is SGHAT and CDR2 is FQNNGV. CDR3 size: 11 residues. For the CDR3, the DNA is TGTGCCAGCAGCTCATCCGAGACCCAGTACTTC. It is translated as CASSSSETQYF. The entire variable domain, with the rest obtained from reference TRBV11-2 and TRBJ2-5, is as follows: EAGVAQSPRYKIIEKRQSVAFWCNPISGHATLYWYQQILGQGPKLLIQFQNNGVVDDSQLPKDRFSAERLKGVDSTLKIQPAKLEDSAVYLCASSSSETQYFGPGTRLLVL.

This rearrangement joins TRBV27 to TRBJ2-2; 7 bases match TRBD1. V shed 8 bases, J shed 1 base, and the junction held 13 bases outside the gene matches. Germline CDR1 MNHEY, CDR2 SMNVEV (reference sequence). The CDR3 is 17 residues long. CDR3 nucleotide sequence: TGTGCCAGCGGAAAGAAATGGGACAGCGAGAACACCGGGGAGCTGTTTTTT. Translating gives CASGKKWDSENTGELFF.

The genes are TRBV5-4 and TRBJ2-1; TRBD1 matches at 7 bases. The CDR3 totals 13 residues. The junction had 3 bases not matched to a gene; V was cut back by 3 bases and J by 6 bases. Germline values: CDR1 SGHNT, CDR2 YYREEE (reference sequence). The chain's CDR3 is CASSSRTGNEQFF. As DNA, the CDR3 is TGTGCCAGCAGCTCGCGGACAGGCAATGAGCAGTTCTTC.